The 20 T cell receptor beta chains listed next were all sequenced from one sample in a study of CD8+ T cells in alopecia areata. In each case, RNA was isolated and then reverse transcribed into cDNA as the sequencing template. The method was immunoSEQ multiplex PCR; TCRdb's version includes in-frame clones alone and lacks a portion of them. The sample shows about 98,000 clones, roughly 47% of them seen only once. The sequencing sample was made of CD4+ T cells sorted from blood. Receptors were obtained from a human donor with alopecia areata.

This clone has just a few counts. The chain has TRBV29-1 and TRBJ2-7; TRBD1 matches at 9 bases. The CDR3 covers 13 residues. Germline CDR1 reads SQVTM; CDR2 reads ANQGSEA. The trim removed 7 bases at V and 0 bases at J, leaving 4 bases unmatched. CDR3 bases: TGCAGCGGGAGGGACAGGGCCTCCTACGAGCAGTACTTC. Protein: CSGRDRASYEQYF.

In nucleotides, the CDR3 is TGTGCCATCCCCTCACCGCACGGGACCCACCATGGCGGCTACACCTTC. It specifies CAIPSPHGTHHGGYTF. This chain links TRBV28 with TRBJ1-2; possibly TRBD1 for D (5 bases). This CDR3 comprises 16 residues. V lost 10 bases and J lost 8, with 29 bases in between. CDR1 is MDHEN and CDR2 is SYDVKM in the germline V gene.

This chain links TRBV30 with TRBJ1-4, with D unresolved. Germline CDR1 reads GTSNPN; CDR2 reads SVGIG (reference sequence). The CDR3 totals 13 residues. V was pared by 3 bases and J by 8 bases, with 13 bases between. This CDR3 is CAWRGRIQEKLFF. The CDR3 region has the DNA TGTGCCTGGAGGGGGAGGATACAGGAAAAACTGTTTTTT.

The V call is TRBV6-1, the J call TRBJ2-5; 12 bases agree with TRBD1. The V gene end was trimmed by 6 bases and the J gene end by 5 bases; junction bases not matched to a gene: 4. The V gene's germline CDR1 is MNHNS and CDR2 SASEGT. This CDR3 has 14 residues. CDR3 DNA: TGTGCCAGCAGCCGGGACAGGGGGCAGGAGACCCAGTACTTC. This translates into CASSRDRGQETQYF.

There are a few counts of this clone. V and J are TRBV7-9 and TRBJ1-1; D remains ambiguous. The CDR3 is 13 amino acids. From germline, CDR1 is SEHNR and CDR2 FQNEAQ (reference sequence). The V end lost 1 base, the J end lost 8 bases, and 11 bases lay between the germline ends. The CDR3 nucleotides are TGTGCCAGCAGCTTAGATGTGCCTAGAGAAGCTTTCTTT. Its translation is CASSLDVPREAFF.

V gene TRBV5-1 combines with J gene TRBJ2-3; D uncertain. The CDR3 contains 13 residues. Trimming stripped 1 base from V and 2 bases from J, with 5 bases between. Germline assignment: CDR1 SGHRS and CDR2 YFSETQ. CDR3 DNA: TGCGCCAGCAGCTTGCCCTCCACAGATACGCAGTATTTT. It specifies CASSLPSTDTQYF.

The chain couples TRBV29-1 to TRBJ2-7; no reliable D call. The CDR3 is 13 residues long. Trimming shortened V by 4 bases and J by 3 bases, and 13 bases separated the two germline ends. CDR1 SQVTM and CDR2 ANQGSEA come from the germline V gene. CDR3 protein: CSVGSVLRYEQYF. The CDR3 nucleotides are TGCAGCGTTGGATCGGTACTCCGCTACGAGCAGTACTTC.

V gene TRBV2 combines with J gene TRBJ1-1; no firm D call. V was cut by 1 base and J by 1 base, with 7 bases left in between. The CDR3 runs 14 residues. Per germline, CDR1 SNHLY and CDR2 FYNNEI. CDR3 in amino acids: CASSEVGRNTEAFF. CDR3 DNA: TGTGCCAGCAGTGAAGTCGGCAGGAACACTGAAGCTTTCTTT.

This chain joins TRBV5-1 and TRBJ2-5, with D hard to call. The CDR3 sequence is 13 residues long. The V gene's germline CDR1 is SGHRS and CDR2 YFSETQ. Trimming stripped 0 bases from V and 5 bases from J, with 8 bases between. The CDR3 sequence: CASSLEVPETQYF. DNA for the CDR3: TGCGCCAGCAGCTTGGAGGTTCCCGAGACCCAGTACTTC.

In regard to this clone: Other DNA sequences of this sample code for an identical CDR3. The rearrangement links TRBV5-1 to TRBJ2-1, with 9 bases fitting TRBD1. The CDR3 is 13 amino acids. From germline, CDR1 is SGHRS and CDR2 YFSETQ. Trimming at V came to 2 bases and at J to 7 bases, leaving 1 base not matched to a gene. The CDR3 region has the DNA TGCGCCAGCAGCTTCGACAGGGGGAATGAGCAGTTCTTC. It is translated as CASSFDRGNEQFF.

This clone was detected a few times. The rearrangement uses TRBV7-2 and TRBJ2-3; a weak D match, TRBD2 (6 bases). Trimming took off 5 bases at V and 6 bases at J, with 9 bases between the two ends. CDR1 is SGHTA, CDR2 FQGNSA, per germline. The CDR3 runs 12 residues. This CDR3 reads CASSIAGDTQYF. The CDR3, as DNA: TGTGCCAGCAGCATCGCGGGGGATACGCAGTATTTT.

The chain employs TRBV25-1 and TRBJ2-3, with TRBD1 matching 7 bases. V shed 6 bases, J shed 3 bases, and the junction held 3 bases outside the gene matches. The CDR3 runs 13 residues. From germline, CDR1 is MGHDK and CDR2 SYGVNS. The CDR3 spells CASRLQGTDTQYF. CDR3 DNA: TGTGCCAGCAGACTACAGGGGACAGATACGCAGTATTTT.

The V and J genes are TRBV11-2 and TRBJ1-6; no clear D. This CDR3 has 14 residues. Germline V CDR1 and CDR2: SGHAT, FQNNGV. The V gene lost 5 bases and the J gene lost 14 bases, with 19 bases spanning the gap. The CDR3 coding sequence is TGTGCCAGCAGCCACTCATTCCGCGGGAGGTCCCTCCACTTT. This sequence encodes CASSHSFRGRSLHF.

This clone was seen ten or more times. The chain carries TRBV23-1 and TRBJ1-5; D is unclear. TRBV23-1 is an ORF; its function is uncertain. V lost 6 bases and J lost 4, with 1 base in between. The CDR3 is 10 amino acids. The CDR3 region is CASRNQPQHF. In nucleotides, the CDR3 is TGCGCCAGCAGAAATCAGCCCCAGCATTTT.

The V gene is TRBV2, the J gene TRBJ2-4; no reliable D call. Trimming removed 5 bases at V and 4 bases at J, with 6 bases between. The CDR3 runs 12 residues. Germline values: CDR1 SNHLY, CDR2 FYNNEI. The CDR3 loop is CASSSGKNIQYF. In DNA, the CDR3 is TGTGCCAGCAGTTCGGGTAAAAACATTCAGTACTTC.

The rearrangement links TRBV29-1 to TRBJ1-4; possibly TRBD1 for D (5 bases). The V gene lost 3 bases and the J gene lost 8 bases, with 19 bases spanning the gap. CDR3 length: 15 amino acids. Germline V gene data show CDR1 as SQVTM and CDR2 as ANQGSEA. The CDR3 sequence is CSVDGRDVGLEKLFF. The CDR3 bases are TGCAGCGTTGATGGCAGGGACGTCGGATTGGAAAAACTGTTTTTT.

This chain uses TRBV7-2 with TRBJ2-5; no definite D call. The V end was cut by 7 bases, the J end by 1 base, with 4 bases between. Germline V gene lookup returns CDR1 SGHTA and CDR2 FQGNSA. The CDR3 length is 11 residues. CDR3 coding DNA: TGTGCCAGCACGACCCAAGAGACCCAGTACTTC. Translated: CASTTQETQYF.

This rearrangement joins TRBV29-1 to TRBJ2-1; D unclear. There are 13 residues in the CDR3. Trimming took 4 bases from V and 4 from J, leaving 11 bases between them. The germline V gene has CDR1 SQVTM and CDR2 ANQGSEA. The CDR3 protein is CSVAQTGYNEQFF. CDR3 nucleotides: TGCAGCGTTGCTCAAACTGGGTACAATGAGCAGTTCTTC.

The J gene is TRBJ2-2, the V gene TRBV6-5; D may be TRBD1 (5 bases). With 5 bases removed from V and 7 bases from J, the gap between germline ends came to 14 bases. Germline-derived CDR1 and CDR2 are MNHEY and SVGAGI. CDR3 size: 14 residues. CDR3 coding DNA: TGTGCCAGCAGTCGGACAAGCTGGGGCGGGGAGCTGTTTTTT. Protein: CASSRTSWGGELFF.

The chain is built from TRBV5-6 and TRBJ2-5, with a weak D call TRBD2 (7 bases). From germline, CDR1 is SGHDT and CDR2 YYEEEE. The V end was cut by 4 bases, the J end by 6 bases, with 22 bases between. The CDR3 loop spans 16 amino acids. CDR3 in DNA: TGTGCCAGCAGCCAGACGATCGGGGGGCCGGGACAGACCCAGTACTTC. Protein product: CASSQTIGGPGQTQYF. The variable domain in full, with the rest retrieved from reference TRBV5-6 and TRBJ2-5, is DAGVTQSPTHLIKTRGQQVTLRCSPKSGHDTVSWYQQALGQGPQFIFQYYEEEERQRGNFPDRFSGHQFPNYSSELNVNALLLGDSALYLCASSQTIGGPGQTQYFGPGTRLLVL.